The present TCR beta chain was sequenced within a study of T cells in Graves' hyperthyroidism and ophthalmopathy. Amplified TCR beta CDR3 regions came from RNA transcripts. In the first-round RT-PCR of the TCR CDR3, the HTBI primer set was used. TCRdb re-analysed the multiplex PCR reads in MiXCR, keeping a single row per CDR3 protein. The sample lists around 800,000 distinct CDR3 sequences, 38% occurring once. V lost 5 bases and J lost 10, with 15 bases in between. The CDR3 contains 13 residues. Germline V lookup: CDR1 MNHEY, CDR2 SVGAGI. Hyperthyroidism patients were newly diagnosed, had disease duration under 2 months, and were aged 18 to 65 years. In this sample, this clonotype turned up a few times. Its antigen is still unknown. Overall study results and limits: Most thyroid-expanded clonotypes above 0.001 were also found in blood. The model forecast ophthalmopathy, anticipating it by a median roughly 6.3 months before onset.

The sequencing input was blood. The chain is built from TRBV6-5 and TRBJ1-5, with D uncertain. The sequence was obtained from a man in his late teens or twenties with Graves' hyperthyroidism. DNA for the CDR3: TGTGCCAGCAGTCTAGGTCTGGGGTATCCCCAGCATTTT. Its translation: CASSLGLGYPQHF.